Included here is one TCR beta chain sequence, with context. Antigen: not known. Other DNA variants within this sample encode the same CDR3. This sample was included in a study of cytomegalovirus exposure and HLA in healthy donors. The wider study: Earlier, almost 120 million unique TCR beta sequences were recovered from roughly 200 million T cells by an analysis.

With 60 Vbeta and 13 Jbeta primers, the PCR was carried out. Authors' methods: A later analysis tallied 80 million to 100 million unique TCR beta chains, about 12 million of them shared. Some clones are missing from TCRdb's copy, which holds only in-frame ones; the method was immunoSEQ multiplex PCR. The DNA gave D and trimming, while V, J and clone size come from that table. The data contain about 120,000 clones, about 74% of them singletons. The V segment lost 7 bases and the J segment 5 bases; nucleotides outside the gene matches: 4. The V gene's germline CDR1 is SNHLY and CDR2 FYNNEI. The CDR3 covers 13 residues. The study's findings and limits: CMV antigen specificity was confirmed in vitro for three CMV-associated chains. Overall, 164 TCR beta chains were annotated as cytomegalovirus-associated.

The V call is TRBV2, the J call TRBJ2-2; 7 bases map to TRBD2. The sequenced sample was PBMCs. The receptor was derived from a woman aged 40 to 50 in good health and CMV-seropositive. This chain's CDR3 is CASTGLRTGELFF. DNA of the CDR3: TGTGCCAGCACGGGACTACGGACCGGGGAGCTGTTTTTT.